The rows below give T cell receptor beta chains drawn from one sample of a study of cytomegalovirus exposure and HLA in healthy donors. The repertoire was sequenced with immunoSEQ multiplex PCR; TCRdb's copy has only in-frame clones and lacks some. The sample has about 120,000 clones; 75% are singletons. Sequencing was performed on PBMCs. Every receptor here comes from a woman between 35 and 50 years old in good health and CMV-seropositive. The CDR3 runs from the conserved cysteine through the conserved F or W. A D gene is named only where the DNA matches it firmly. Some rows have no size entry. The others give once, few or many, or a class for an expanded clone.

cdr3_nt: TGTGCCACTTCGTACACAGGGACCCAAGCTTTCTTT
cdr3_aa: CATSYTGTQAFF
clone_size: -
j_call: TRBJ1-1
v_call: TRBV6-6
d_call: -

cdr3_nt: TGTGCCAGCAGCCCCGGGGGGCCTGTTCAAGAGACCCAGTACTTC
cdr3_aa: CASSPGGPVQETQYF
clone_size: -
j_call: TRBJ2-5
v_call: TRBV7-2
d_call: -

cdr3_nt: TGCAGCGTTGGGGGGTTGGGACAGGAATACGAGCAGTACTTC
cdr3_aa: CSVGGLGQEYEQYF
clone_size: once
j_call: TRBJ2-7
v_call: TRBV29-1
d_call: TRBD1

cdr3_nt: TGTGCCAGCAGCTCACACACCAGACAGGGCGCCTTGATCCAAGAGACCCAGTACTTC
cdr3_aa: CASSSHTRQGALIQETQYF
clone_size: few
j_call: TRBJ2-5
v_call: TRBV7-2
d_call: TRBD1

cdr3_nt: TGTGCCAGCAGCTTAAGGACAGGGGACACTGAAGCTTTCTTT
cdr3_aa: CASSLRTGDTEAFF
clone_size: -
j_call: TRBJ1-1
v_call: TRBV7-9
d_call: TRBD1

cdr3_nt: TGTGCCAGCAGTCCACAGGGCTACAATGAGCAGTTCTTC
cdr3_aa: CASSPQGYNEQFF
clone_size: -
j_call: TRBJ2-1
v_call: TRBV27
d_call: -

cdr3_nt: TGTGCCAGCTCACCACTTTTGGGAGACTACACCTTC
cdr3_aa: CASSPLLGDYTF
clone_size: once
j_call: TRBJ1-2
v_call: TRBV18
d_call: -

cdr3_nt: TGTGCCGGCAGCCAAGAGGGGAGTGGAAACACCATATATTTT
cdr3_aa: CAGSQEGSGNTIYF
clone_size: -
j_call: TRBJ1-3
v_call: TRBV4-2
d_call: -

cdr3_nt: TGCGCCAGCAGCCCTAACAGGGGGTACGAGCAGTACTTC
cdr3_aa: CASSPNRGYEQYF
clone_size: few
j_call: TRBJ2-7
v_call: TRBV4-3
d_call: TRBD1

cdr3_nt: TGTGCCAGCAGCTTGAGGCGGGCGCTAGGATACGAGCAGTACTTC
cdr3_aa: CASSLRRALGYEQYF
clone_size: -
j_call: TRBJ2-7
v_call: TRBV5-6
d_call: -

cdr3_nt: TGTGCCAGCAGCTTAGGGGCAGGTGTGGGCTACGAGCAGTACTTC
cdr3_aa: CASSLGAGVGYEQYF
clone_size: -
j_call: TRBJ2-7
v_call: TRBV7-2
d_call: -

cdr3_nt: TGCAGCGTTGCATCGGGGAATCAGCCCCAGCATTTT
cdr3_aa: CSVASGNQPQHF
clone_size: -
j_call: TRBJ1-5
v_call: TRBV29-1
d_call: -

cdr3_nt: TGTGCCAGCAGTGGAGAGTATTCACAGCCCCAGCATTTT
cdr3_aa: CASSGEYSQPQHF
clone_size: few
j_call: TRBJ1-5
v_call: TRBV2
d_call: -

cdr3_nt: TGCGCCAGCAGCCAAGAGGCGGGAGGATCCTACGAGCAGTACTTC
cdr3_aa: CASSQEAGGSYEQYF
clone_size: -
j_call: TRBJ2-7
v_call: TRBV4-3
d_call: TRBD2

cdr3_nt: TGTGCCAGCAGTGAAGCGCTAGGCGACAATCAGCCCCAGCATTTT
cdr3_aa: CASSEALGDNQPQHF
clone_size: few
j_call: TRBJ1-5
v_call: TRBV6-1
d_call: -

cdr3_nt: TGTGCCAGCAGCTTTGCCCTTGGCGGGCCCAACACCGGGGAGCTGTTTTTT
cdr3_aa: CASSFALGGPNTGELFF
clone_size: -
j_call: TRBJ2-2
v_call: TRBV5-6
d_call: -

cdr3_nt: TGCGCCAGCAGCCAAGATTCTCGTGGGAGTAGCTACGAGCAGTACTTC
cdr3_aa: CASSQDSRGSSYEQYF
clone_size: once
j_call: TRBJ2-7
v_call: TRBV4-3
d_call: -

cdr3_nt: TGTGCCAGCACCCCAGGACTAGCGGGAGGATACGAGCAGTACTTC
cdr3_aa: CASTPGLAGGYEQYF
clone_size: -
j_call: TRBJ2-7
v_call: TRBV11-2
d_call: TRBD2

cdr3_nt: TGCGCCAGCAGCTTGGAGGACGGGGTGAACACTGAAGCTTTCTTT
cdr3_aa: CASSLEDGVNTEAFF
clone_size: -
j_call: TRBJ1-1
v_call: TRBV5-1
d_call: -

cdr3_nt: TGTGCCAGCAGACAAGACCCCACTATCCCCCCAGATACGCAGTATTTT
cdr3_aa: CASRQDPTIPPDTQYF
clone_size: -
j_call: TRBJ2-3
v_call: TRBV7-9
d_call: -

cdr3_nt: TGTGCCAGCACCCCGGACAGGACCCATAGCAATCAGCCCCAGCATTTT
cdr3_aa: CASTPDRTHSNQPQHF
clone_size: -
j_call: TRBJ1-5
v_call: TRBV2
d_call: TRBD1

cdr3_nt: TGTGCCAGCAGTGTGGACAGGGGGGCGAACACCGGGGAGCTGTTTTTT
cdr3_aa: CASSVDRGANTGELFF
clone_size: -
j_call: TRBJ2-2
v_call: TRBV6-1
d_call: TRBD1

cdr3_nt: TGTGCCAGCAGCATGGGACAGGGGACTAACTATGGCTACACCTTC
cdr3_aa: CASSMGQGTNYGYTF
clone_size: -
j_call: TRBJ1-2
v_call: TRBV7-2
d_call: TRBD1

cdr3_nt: TGTGCCAGCAAGGAAAGACTCCGCGAGCAGTACTTC
cdr3_aa: CASKERLREQYF
clone_size: -
j_call: TRBJ2-7
v_call: TRBV6-1
d_call: -

cdr3_nt: TGTGCCAGCAGCCACGCCGGGACTAGCGGGGGCCAAGAGACCCAGTACTTC
cdr3_aa: CASSHAGTSGGQETQYF
clone_size: -
j_call: TRBJ2-5
v_call: TRBV4-2
d_call: TRBD2

cdr3_nt: TGTGCCAGCAGTGAAGCTGGGGGACTGACTAATGAAAAACTGTTTTTT
cdr3_aa: CASSEAGGLTNEKLFF
clone_size: -
j_call: TRBJ1-4
v_call: TRBV2
d_call: -

cdr3_nt: TGCGCCAGCAGCTTGGCAGGGGTTCCGGGCACAGATACGCAGTATTTT
cdr3_aa: CASSLAGVPGTDTQYF
clone_size: -
j_call: TRBJ2-3
v_call: TRBV5-1
d_call: -

cdr3_nt: TGTGCCAGCAGGACGACCCGGGACAGGGTGTACGAGCAGTACTTC
cdr3_aa: CASRTTRDRVYEQYF
clone_size: -
j_call: TRBJ2-7
v_call: TRBV7-2
d_call: TRBD1

cdr3_nt: TGTGCTAGCAGCCCAAGACCCACAGGGGGCGCTGGGACCGGGGAGCTGTTTTTT
cdr3_aa: CASSPRPTGGAGTGELFF
clone_size: -
j_call: TRBJ2-2
v_call: TRBV7-7
d_call: TRBD1

cdr3_nt: TGCGCCAGCAGCCAAGGTCTGGCGGCAGACCACAATGAGCAGTTCTTC
cdr3_aa: CASSQGLAADHNEQFF
clone_size: few
j_call: TRBJ2-1
v_call: TRBV4-3
d_call: -

cdr3_nt: TGCGCCAGCAGCCAAGATATGGCTAGCGGACCCTACAATGAGCAGTTCTTC
cdr3_aa: CASSQDMASGPYNEQFF
clone_size: -
j_call: TRBJ2-1
v_call: TRBV4-3
d_call: TRBD2

cdr3_nt: TGTGCCAGCAGCCCCCTACGGGGACTAGCGGGAGATACGCAGTATTTT
cdr3_aa: CASSPLRGLAGDTQYF
clone_size: once
j_call: TRBJ2-3
v_call: TRBV14
d_call: TRBD2

cdr3_nt: TGTGCCAGCAGCCCAACCGGGTCCCTGTCCAATGAGCAGTTCTTC
cdr3_aa: CASSPTGSLSNEQFF
clone_size: -
j_call: TRBJ2-1
v_call: TRBV7-3
d_call: -

cdr3_nt: TGTGCCAGCAGCTTAGAGGCCGGGGTTCTTAATGAAAAACTGTTTTTT
cdr3_aa: CASSLEAGVLNEKLFF
clone_size: -
j_call: TRBJ1-4
v_call: TRBV7-2
d_call: -

cdr3_nt: TGTGCCTGGAGTGTAAACAGGGTGAATTCACCCCTCCACTTT
cdr3_aa: CAWSVNRVNSPLHF
clone_size: -
j_call: TRBJ1-6
v_call: TRBV30
d_call: -

cdr3_nt: TGTGCCAGCAGTGGGGTCCGGGTAGACTATGGCTACACCTTC
cdr3_aa: CASSGVRVDYGYTF
clone_size: -
j_call: TRBJ1-2
v_call: TRBV2
d_call: -

cdr3_nt: TGTGCCAGCAGCCAATTCTCCCAGCTAGGGCAGTACTTC
cdr3_aa: CASSQFSQLGQYF
clone_size: few
j_call: TRBJ2-7
v_call: TRBV14
d_call: -

cdr3_nt: TGTGCCAGCAGCTTGCCTCATGTAGGGACAGCGAACACTGAAGCTTTCTTT
cdr3_aa: CASSLPHVGTANTEAFF
clone_size: -
j_call: TRBJ1-1
v_call: TRBV5-4
d_call: TRBD1

cdr3_nt: TGTGCTAGCAGCTTAGGTTACTGGCGGGAGATCTCCTACAATGAGCAGTTCTTC
cdr3_aa: CASSLGYWREISYNEQFF
clone_size: -
j_call: TRBJ2-1
v_call: TRBV7-7
d_call: TRBD2

cdr3_nt: TGCAGCGCTTCGACAGGGGTCAATCAGCCCCAGCATTTT
cdr3_aa: CSASTGVNQPQHF
clone_size: -
j_call: TRBJ1-5
v_call: TRBV29-1
d_call: TRBD1

cdr3_nt: TGTGCCAGCTCACGGTCGGACAGAAATGGCTACACCTTC
cdr3_aa: CASSRSDRNGYTF
clone_size: -
j_call: TRBJ1-2
v_call: TRBV25-1
d_call: -

cdr3_nt: TGTGCCAGCAGTTTTGAGCCCAATCAGCCCCAGCATTTT
cdr3_aa: CASSFEPNQPQHF
clone_size: -
j_call: TRBJ1-5
v_call: TRBV27
d_call: -

cdr3_nt: TGTGCCTGGAGAAGGGACAGGGCCCAGAACACTGAAGCTTTCTTT
cdr3_aa: CAWRRDRAQNTEAFF
clone_size: few
j_call: TRBJ1-1
v_call: TRBV30
d_call: TRBD1

cdr3_nt: TGTGCCAGCAGCACAGGGGGCGGGACGGGGGGAGATACGCAGTATTTT
cdr3_aa: CASSTGGGTGGDTQYF
clone_size: -
j_call: TRBJ2-3
v_call: TRBV7-2
d_call: TRBD1

cdr3_nt: TGTGCCAGCAGCTTAGTAGGAGCGGGAGCCAACGAGCAGTACTTC
cdr3_aa: CASSLVGAGANEQYF
clone_size: -
j_call: TRBJ2-7
v_call: TRBV7-2
d_call: TRBD2

cdr3_nt: TGCAGCGTTGATGAGGGTTGGGGCTCCTACGAGCAGTACTTC
cdr3_aa: CSVDEGWGSYEQYF
clone_size: -
j_call: TRBJ2-7
v_call: TRBV29-1
d_call: -

cdr3_nt: TGTGCCAGCAGTTTGAGTCTGAGACAGGGAATTGCTGGGGCCAACGTCCTGACTTTC
cdr3_aa: CASSLSLRQGIAGANVLTF
clone_size: -
j_call: TRBJ2-6
v_call: TRBV27
d_call: TRBD1

cdr3_nt: TGTGCCAGCAGTGCCGCCGGGGATTTACCCCAGCATTTT
cdr3_aa: CASSAAGDLPQHF
clone_size: -
j_call: TRBJ1-5
v_call: TRBV6-1
d_call: -

cdr3_nt: TGCGCCAGCAGCGCATCAGGGGGGCCCGGGGAGCTGTTTTTT
cdr3_aa: CASSASGGPGELFF
clone_size: few
j_call: TRBJ2-2
v_call: TRBV5-1
d_call: -